The source of this T cell receptor beta chain is a study of type 1 and type 2 diabetes patients. At the level of the study: Samples came from type 1 diabetic, type 2 diabetic or nondiabetic people, recruited in China.

About this clonotype itself: The antigen is not known. At one end, the junction sequence differs from germline, possibly due to a read error.

Findings and limits, study-wide: Type 2 diabetes and control samples shared highly correlated V and J usage, averaging roughly 0.97.

The V gene's germline CDR1 is SNHLY and CDR2 FYNNEI. This CDR3 comprises 17 residues. Genomic DNA was the PCR template. Multiplex PCR with 30 forward and 13 reverse primers amplified the TCR beta CDR3. TCRdb redid the calling of the multiplex PCR reads with MiXCR, one entry per CDR3 protein. Here the sample spans approximately 260,000 distinct CDR3 sequences, approximately 45% being singletons. The chain links TRBV2 to TRBJ2-3; 8 bases are a match to TRBD2. The source of this sequence is a man in his late teens or twenties with type 2 diabetes. The specimen was peripheral blood mononuclear cells (PBMCs). The CDR3 bases are TGTGCCGGCAGCGGAAACCCGACTATCGGGAGGGGAGATACGCAGTATTTT. Translated: CAGSGNPTIGRGDTQYF. Looking up the rest from reference TRBV2 and TRBJ2-3 gives the full variable domain: EPEVTQTPSHQVTQMGQEVILRCVPISNHLYFYWYRQILGQKVEFLVSFYNNEISEKSEIFDDQFSVERPDGSNFTLKIRSTKLEDSAMYFCAGSGNPTIGRGDTQYFGPGTRLTVL.